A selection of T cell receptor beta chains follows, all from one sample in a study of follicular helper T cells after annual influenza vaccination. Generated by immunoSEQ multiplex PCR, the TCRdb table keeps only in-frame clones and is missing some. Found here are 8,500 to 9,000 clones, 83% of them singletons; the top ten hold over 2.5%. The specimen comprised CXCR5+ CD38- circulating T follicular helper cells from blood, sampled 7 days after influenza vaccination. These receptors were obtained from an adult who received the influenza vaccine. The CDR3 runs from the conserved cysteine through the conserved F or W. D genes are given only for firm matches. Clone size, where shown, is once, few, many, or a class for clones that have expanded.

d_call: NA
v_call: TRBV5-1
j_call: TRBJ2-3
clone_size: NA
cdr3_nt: TGCGCCAGCAAATTTGAGGGCACAGATACGCAGTATTTT
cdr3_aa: CASKFEGTDTQYF

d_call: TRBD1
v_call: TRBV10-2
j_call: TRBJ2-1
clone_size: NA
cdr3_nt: TGCGCCAGCAGTGAGTGGGGACAGGGGGACTACAATGAGCAGTTCTTC
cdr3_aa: CASSEWGQGDYNEQFF

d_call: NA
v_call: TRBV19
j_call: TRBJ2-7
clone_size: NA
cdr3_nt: TGTGCCAGTAAGAGGGCGTGGGAAGTGCCCTACGAGCAGTACTTC
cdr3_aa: CASKRAWEVPYEQYF

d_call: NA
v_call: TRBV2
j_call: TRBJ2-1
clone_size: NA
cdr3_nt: TGTGCCAGCAAAGAGGCCCTTTCCGCCTACAATGAGCAGTTCTTC
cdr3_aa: CASKEALSAYNEQFF

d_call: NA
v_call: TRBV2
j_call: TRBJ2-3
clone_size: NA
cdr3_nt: TGTGCCAGCAGTGAAAGCACAGATACGCAGTATTTT
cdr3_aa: CASSESTDTQYF

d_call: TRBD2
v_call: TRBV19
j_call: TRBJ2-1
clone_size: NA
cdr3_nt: TGTGCCAGTAGTATAACTTTTACCGGACTAGCGGGAGGTTACAATGAGCAGTTCTTC
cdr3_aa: CASSITFTGLAGGYNEQFF

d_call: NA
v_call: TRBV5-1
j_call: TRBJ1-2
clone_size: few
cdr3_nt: TGCGCCAGCGGTATGGGGGTCGAGGACTATGGCTACACCTTC
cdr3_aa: CASGMGVEDYGYTF

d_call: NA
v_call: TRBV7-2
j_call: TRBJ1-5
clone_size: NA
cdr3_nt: TGTGCCAGCAGCTTAGACGGGGGCCGACAGCCCCAGCATTTT
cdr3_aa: CASSLDGGRQPQHF

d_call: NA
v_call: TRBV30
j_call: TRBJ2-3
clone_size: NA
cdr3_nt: TGTGCCTGGAGTAATGGGTACTCCCAAGGAGATACGCAGTATTTT
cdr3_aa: CAWSNGYSQGDTQYF

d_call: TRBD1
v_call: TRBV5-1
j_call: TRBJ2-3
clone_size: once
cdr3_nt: TGCGCCAGCAGCTACTCCGGACAGGGGCACACAGATACGCAGTATTTT
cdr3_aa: CASSYSGQGHTDTQYF

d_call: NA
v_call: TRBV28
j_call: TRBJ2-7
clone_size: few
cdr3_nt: TGTGCCAGCAGTTTCGCCTCGACTGCATCGGCCTACGAGCAGTACTTC
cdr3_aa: CASSFASTASAYEQYF

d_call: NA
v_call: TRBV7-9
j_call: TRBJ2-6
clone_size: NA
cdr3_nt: TGTGCCAGCAGCTTAGACGGCCTCTCTGGGGCCAACGTCCTGACTTTC
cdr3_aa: CASSLDGLSGANVLTF

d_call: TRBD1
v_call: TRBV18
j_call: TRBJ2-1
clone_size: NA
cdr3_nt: TGTGCCAGCTCACGCGACAGGGAGACCTACAATGAGCAGTTCTTC
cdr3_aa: CASSRDRETYNEQFF

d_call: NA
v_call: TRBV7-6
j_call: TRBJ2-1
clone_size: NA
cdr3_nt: TGTGCCAGCAGCCATCTTTGGGGGGAGCAGTTCTTC
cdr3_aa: CASSHLWGEQFF

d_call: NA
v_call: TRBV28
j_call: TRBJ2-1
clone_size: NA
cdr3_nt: TGTGCCAGCAGTTCCCCGACGTTGATCAATGAGCAGTTCTTC
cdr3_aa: CASSSPTLINEQFF

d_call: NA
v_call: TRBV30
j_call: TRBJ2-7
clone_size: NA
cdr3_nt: TGTGCCTGGAGTGTCTGGGGACGGACCTACGAGCAGTACTTC
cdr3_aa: CAWSVWGRTYEQYF

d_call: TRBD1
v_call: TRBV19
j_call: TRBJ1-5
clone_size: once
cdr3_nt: TGTGCCAGTAGCTCCCGGACAGGGGGCAATCAGCCCCAGCATTTT
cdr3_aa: CASSSRTGGNQPQHF

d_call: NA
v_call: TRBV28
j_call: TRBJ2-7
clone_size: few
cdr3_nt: TGTGCCAGCAGCCGGCAGGGACGCCACGAGCAGTACTTC
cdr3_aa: CASSRQGRHEQYF

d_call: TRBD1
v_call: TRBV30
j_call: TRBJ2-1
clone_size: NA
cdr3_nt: TGTGCCTGGAGGGGACAGCACAATGAGCAGTTCTTC
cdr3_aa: CAWRGQHNEQFF

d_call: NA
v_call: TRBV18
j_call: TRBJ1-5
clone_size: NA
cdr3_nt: TGTGCCAGCTCACCCAATAGTGGGGTAAATCAGCCCCAGCATTTT
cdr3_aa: CASSPNSGVNQPQHF

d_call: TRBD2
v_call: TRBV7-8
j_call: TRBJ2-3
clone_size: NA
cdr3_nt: TGTGCCAGCAGCTCCACGGGACTAGCTCCAGATACGCAGTATTTT
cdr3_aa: CASSSTGLAPDTQYF

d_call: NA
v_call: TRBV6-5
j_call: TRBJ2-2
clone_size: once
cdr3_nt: TGTGCCAGCAGACATAACACGAACACCGGGGAGCTGTTTTTT
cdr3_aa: CASRHNTNTGELFF

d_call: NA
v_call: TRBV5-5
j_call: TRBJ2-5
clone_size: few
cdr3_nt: TGTGCCAGCAGCTTCGGGGTCCAAGAGACCCAGTACTTC
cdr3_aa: CASSFGVQETQYF

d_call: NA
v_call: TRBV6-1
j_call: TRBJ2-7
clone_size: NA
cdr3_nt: TGTGCCAGCACCAGCTCAGGCTACGAGCAGTACTTC
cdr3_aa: CASTSSGYEQYF

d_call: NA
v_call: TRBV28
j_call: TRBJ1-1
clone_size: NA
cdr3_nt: TGTGCCAGCAGTTTCGCGGGGAACACTGAAGCTTTCTTT
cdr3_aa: CASSFAGNTEAFF

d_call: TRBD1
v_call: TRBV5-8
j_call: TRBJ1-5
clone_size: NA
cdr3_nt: TGTGCCAGCAGCGAAGGGACAGTTTTTAGCAATCAGCCCCAGCATTTT
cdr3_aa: CASSEGTVFSNQPQHF

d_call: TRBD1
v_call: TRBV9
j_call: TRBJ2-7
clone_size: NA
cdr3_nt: TGTGCCAGCAGCGTAGCTACAGGGGCCGCCTACGAGCAGTACTTC
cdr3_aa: CASSVATGAAYEQYF

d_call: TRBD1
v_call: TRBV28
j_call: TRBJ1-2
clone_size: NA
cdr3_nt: TGTGCCAGCACCTCGGGACAGGGGACTGACGGCTACACCTTC
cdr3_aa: CASTSGQGTDGYTF

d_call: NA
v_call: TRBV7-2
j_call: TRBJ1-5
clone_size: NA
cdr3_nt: TGTGCCAGCAGACCCAGGGTAGCCCAGCCCCAGCATTTT
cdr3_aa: CASRPRVAQPQHF

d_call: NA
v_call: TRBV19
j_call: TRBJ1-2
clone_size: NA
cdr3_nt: TGTGCCAGTATGGAGGGGCGCTGGATTGGTTACACCTTC
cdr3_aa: CASMEGRWIGYTF

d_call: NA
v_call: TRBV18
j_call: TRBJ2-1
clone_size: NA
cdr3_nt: TGTGCCAGCTCACCCTCACAGGAAAATGAGCAGTTCTTC
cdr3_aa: CASSPSQENEQFF

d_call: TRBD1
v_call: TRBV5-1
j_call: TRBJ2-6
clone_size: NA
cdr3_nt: TGCGCCAGCAGCTATGACAGGGGGGTTAGCTCTGGGGCCAACGTCCTGACTTTC
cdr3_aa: CASSYDRGVSSGANVLTF

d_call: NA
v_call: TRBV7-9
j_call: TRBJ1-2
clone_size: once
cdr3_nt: TGTGCCAGCAGCTTAGATTCCTATGGCTACACCTTC
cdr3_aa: CASSLDSYGYTF

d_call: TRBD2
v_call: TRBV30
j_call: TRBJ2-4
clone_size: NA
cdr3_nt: TGTGCCTGGAGTCTTCCGGGACTAGCGGCCAGAAGACTAGCCAAAAACATTCAGTACTTC
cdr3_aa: CAWSLPGLAARRLAKNIQYF

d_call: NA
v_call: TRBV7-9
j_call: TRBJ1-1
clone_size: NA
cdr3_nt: TGTGCCAGCAGCTTAGCCCCGTCTAGGTTCCAATCAGCTTTCTTT
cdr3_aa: CASSLAPSRFQSAFF

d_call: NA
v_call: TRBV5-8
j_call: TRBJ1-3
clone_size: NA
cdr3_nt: TGTGCCAGCAGCTTGGAGGTGGGCACCATATATTTT
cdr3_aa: CASSLEVGTIYF

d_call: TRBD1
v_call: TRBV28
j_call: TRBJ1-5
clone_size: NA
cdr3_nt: TGTGCCAGCACCACCCCGGGAGGCAGGGGGACTCAGCCCCAGCATTTT
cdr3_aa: CASTTPGGRGTQPQHF

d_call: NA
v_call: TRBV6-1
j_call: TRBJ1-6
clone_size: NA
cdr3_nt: TGTGCCAGCAGTGTACAGGGTTCGAATTCACCCCTCCACTTT
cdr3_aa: CASSVQGSNSPLHF

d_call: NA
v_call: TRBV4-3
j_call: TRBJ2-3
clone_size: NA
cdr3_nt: TGCGCCAGCAGCCAAGTTACAGCCGACTCTACGCAGTATTTT
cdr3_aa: CASSQVTADSTQYF

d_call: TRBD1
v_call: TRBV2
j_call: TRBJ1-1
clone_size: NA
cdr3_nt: TGTGCCAGCAGCAAGACAGGGACTGAAGCTTTCTTT
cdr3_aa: CASSKTGTEAFF

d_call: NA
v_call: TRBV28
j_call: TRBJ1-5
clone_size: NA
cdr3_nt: TGTGCCAGCCAACAGTTTATCCAGCCCCAGCATTTT
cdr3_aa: CASQQFIQPQHF

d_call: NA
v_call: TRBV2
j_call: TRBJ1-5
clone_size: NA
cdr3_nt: TGTGCCAGCGCGGCTTCACAGGGTAATCAGCCCCAGCATTTT
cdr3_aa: CASAASQGNQPQHF

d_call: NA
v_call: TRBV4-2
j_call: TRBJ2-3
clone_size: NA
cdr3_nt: TGTGCCAGCTATGACGAACGCACAGATACGCAGTATTTT
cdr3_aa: CASYDERTDTQYF

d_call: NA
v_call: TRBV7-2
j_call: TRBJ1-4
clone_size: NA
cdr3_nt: TGTGCCAGCAGCTTACTTGGGGGCCAGGCTAATGAAAAACTGTTTTTT
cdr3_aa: CASSLLGGQANEKLFF

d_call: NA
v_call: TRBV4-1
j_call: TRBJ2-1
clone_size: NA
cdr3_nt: TGCGCCAGCAGCCAAGCTTGGGGCAGGAACAATGAGCAGTTCTTC
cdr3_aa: CASSQAWGRNNEQFF

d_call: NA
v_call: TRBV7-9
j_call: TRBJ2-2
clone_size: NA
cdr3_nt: TGTGCCAGCAGCCTACACGGGAACACCGGGGAGCTGTTTTTT
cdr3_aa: CASSLHGNTGELFF

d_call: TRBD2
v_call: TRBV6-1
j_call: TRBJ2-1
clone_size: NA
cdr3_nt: TGTGCCACCACCAGGGGCGGGGGGGAAATTGAGCAGTTCTTC
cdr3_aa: CATTRGGGEIEQFF

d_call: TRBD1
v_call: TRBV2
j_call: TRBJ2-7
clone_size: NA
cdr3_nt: TGTGCCAGCAGCAGGACAGGGAACTACGAGCAGTACTTC
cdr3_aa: CASSRTGNYEQYF